The 16 T cell receptor beta chains given below trace back to one sample, sequenced in a study of blood T cell repertoires in COVID-19. Data came from immunoSEQ multiplex PCR; TCRdb stores just in-frame clones and leaves some out. The table lists fewer than 700,000 clones, roughly 91% of them singletons. Material: peripheral blood. Receptors were obtained from a woman between 50 and 59 years old with COVID-19, enrolled during active disease.

The chain carries TRBV18 and TRBJ1-2; 8 bases map to TRBD1. With 3 bases clipped from V and 5 bases from J, the junction kept 11 bases outside the gene matches. This CDR3 region has 16 residues. CDR1 KGHSH and CDR2 LQKENI come from the germline V gene. DNA of the CDR3: TGTGCCAGCTCACCGACTACGGGGCAGGGGGCGTATGGCTACACCTTC. Translation gives CASSPTTGQGAYGYTF.

The rearrangement joins TRBV27 to TRBJ2-7, with D maybe TRBD1 (6 bases). The V end lost 3 bases, the J end lost 4 bases, and 13 bases lay between the germline ends. CDR1 and CDR2 from the germline V gene are MNHEY and SMNVEV (reference sequence). CDR3 length equals 14 residues. The CDR3 sequence is CASSFGAGVYEQYF. CDR3 in DNA: TGTGCCAGCAGTTTCGGCGCAGGGGTTTACGAGCAGTACTTC.

The V call is TRBV2, the J call TRBJ2-7; the D gene is possibly TRBD1 (6 bases). Germline-derived CDR1 and CDR2 are SNHLY and FYNNEI. The V gene lost 6 bases and the J gene lost 2 bases, with 11 bases spanning the gap. The CDR3 consists of 13 residues. Here the CDR3 DNA reads TGTGCCAGCAGGGGGGACACCGCCTACGAGCAGTACTTC. Its protein is CASRGDTAYEQYF.

The rearrangement links TRBV28 to TRBJ1-4; no reliable D call. Germline CDR1 MDHEN, CDR2 SYDVKM. V shed 3 bases and J shed 10 bases, with 18 bases lying between them. The CDR3 covers 15 residues. The CDR3 sequence: CASSLIGGSGGKLFF. The CDR3 coding sequence is TGTGCCAGCAGTTTGATTGGAGGGTCGGGAGGAAAACTGTTTTTT.

The J gene is TRBJ1-5, the V gene TRBV21-1; the D call in the table, TRBD1, was not verified against the DNA. TRBV21-1 is a pseudogene segment. CDR3 size: 19 residues. The CDR3 reads CASSKSGGEIRGSNQPQHF. Here the CDR3 DNA reads TGTGCCAGCAGCAAATCGGGTGGGGAAATCAGGGGAAGCAATCAGCCCCAGCATTTT.

V usage is TRBV27 and J usage is TRBJ1-2; D is unresolved. V shed 2 bases and J shed 1 base, with 8 bases lying between them. The CDR3 contains 14 residues. Per the germline V gene, CDR1 is MNHEY and CDR2 is SMNVEV (reference sequence). The chain's CDR3 is CASSLAPYNYGYTF. CDR3 bases: TGTGCCAGCAGTTTAGCCCCCTATAACTATGGCTACACCTTC.

The chain links TRBV2 to TRBJ1-2, with D unclear. Germline values: CDR1 SNHLY, CDR2 FYNNEI. The CDR3 is 14 residues long. V dropped 9 bases and J dropped 6 bases, with 20 bases sitting between them. CDR3 nucleotides: TGTGCCAGAGAAATTCGGGAACGGTTACATGGCTACACCTTC. This sequence encodes CAREIRERLHGYTF.

This clone has a handful of counts. This chain connects TRBV12-3 or TRBV12-4 to TRBJ2-7; TRBD1 agrees at 7 bases. The CDR3 is made up of 13 amino acids. The ends lost 3 bases at V and 3 bases at J; junction bases unmatched: 2. The CDR3 nucleotides read TGTGCCAGCAGTTTTGGGGACAGCTACGAGCAGTACTTC. Protein product: CASSFGDSYEQYF.

CDR3 sequence (DNA): TGCGCCAGCAGCTTGGGGGTTTCGGGTCATGAAAAACTGTTTTTT. Protein product: CASSLGVSGHEKLFF. The V gene is TRBV5-1, the J gene TRBJ1-4; no definite D call. CDR3 length: 15 residues. The V end lost 0 bases, the J end lost 6 bases, and 12 bases lay between the germline ends. Per the germline V gene, CDR1 is SGHRS and CDR2 is YFSETQ.

The chain uses TRBV6-4 and TRBJ2-7; 8 nucleotides match TRBD1. V lost 5 bases, J lost 6 bases, and 6 bases stayed unmatched. The CDR3 runs to 13 residues. Germline assignment: CDR1 MRHNA and CDR2 SNTAGT. CDR3: CASSLTGGSEQYF. Written as DNA, the CDR3 is TGTGCCAGCAGTCTTACAGGGGGATCCGAGCAGTACTTC.

V gene TRBV5-1 combines with J gene TRBJ1-2; D might be TRBD1 (6 bases). The V end was cut by 4 bases, the J end by 6 bases, with 16 bases between. There are 14 residues in the CDR3. Germline V gene data show CDR1 as SGHRS and CDR2 as YFSETQ. This CDR3 reads CASSINRDFNGYTF. The CDR3 DNA follows: TGCGCCAGCAGCATAAACAGGGATTTTAATGGCTACACCTTC. The complete variable domain, with remaining parts taken from reference TRBV5-1 and TRBJ1-2, reads KAGVTQTPRYLIKTRGQQVTLSCSPISGHRSVSWYQQTPGQGLQFLFEYFSETQRNKGNFPGRFSGRQFSNSRSEMNVSTLELGDSALYLCASSINRDFNGYTFGSGTRLTVV.

The chain uses TRBV9 and TRBJ2-3; 8 bases match TRBD1. Germline CDR1 SGDLS, CDR2 YYNGEE. Trimming took 3 bases from V and 6 from J; bases not matched to a gene: 6. This CDR3 contains 14 residues. CDR3 amino acids: CASSAGQGRDTQYF. CDR3 sequence (DNA): TGTGCCAGCAGCGCAGGACAGGGACGTGATACGCAGTATTTT.

The gene calls are TRBV2 and TRBJ2-3, with 8 nucleotides matching TRBD2. Unmatched junction bases numbered 6, after V lost 5 bases and J lost 5 bases. Germline CDR1 is SNHLY and CDR2 is FYNNEI. The CDR3 has 14 amino acids. The CDR3 spells CASSWGGGLDTQYF. Here the CDR3 DNA reads TGTGCCAGCAGTTGGGGCGGGGGGTTAGATACGCAGTATTTT.

The CDR3 spells CASSSPSGGDYEQYF. CDR3 sequence (DNA): TGTGCCAGCAGTTCTCCCTCCGGGGGGGACTACGAGCAGTACTTC. This chain connects TRBV6-5 to TRBJ2-7, with TRBD2 identical over 8 bases. The CDR3 runs to 15 residues. J gave up 3 bases and V 4 bases, and 8 bases lay outside the gene matches. The V gene's germline CDR1 is MNHEY and CDR2 SVGAGI.

This clone appeared a few times. The rearrangement joins TRBV7-3 to TRBJ2-2, with TRBD2 identical over 10 bases. Germline assignment: CDR1 SGHTA and CDR2 FQGTGA. Trimming cost V 1 base and J 1 base; bases outside gene matches: 3. CDR3 length equals 17 residues. This CDR3 reads CASSLKLAGMNTGELFF. The CDR3 DNA sequence: TGTGCCAGCAGCTTAAAACTAGCGGGGATGAACACCGGGGAGCTGTTTTTT.

The chain couples TRBV2 to TRBJ1-1; D possibly corresponds to TRBD1 (5 bases). The V end lost 7 bases, the J end lost 2 bases, and 11 bases lay between the germline ends. CDR1 and CDR2 from the germline V gene are SNHLY and FYNNEI. This CDR3 has 13 residues. CDR3 nucleotides: TGTGCCAGCAAGGTAGGGGCAAACACTGAAGCTTTCTTT. Its translation is CASKVGANTEAFF.